These 17 T cell receptor beta chains came from one sample sequenced in a study of blood T cell repertoires in COVID-19. The data were produced by immunoSEQ multiplex PCR, yet TCRdb's version contains in-frame clones alone and is incomplete. The data contain about 320,000 clones, over 75% of them seen just once; the ten biggest clones take up around 9.3%. Sequences were obtained from PBMCs or T cells enriched from blood (not recorded which). These receptors came from a woman under 30 who had recovered from COVID-19.

The chain couples TRBV25-1 to TRBJ1-6, with TRBD1 matching 7 bases. The CDR3 loop spans 13 amino acids. V gave up 6 bases and J gave up 7 bases; unmatched junction bases: 3. Germline-derived CDR1 and CDR2 are MGHDK and SYGVNS. CDR3 in amino acids: CASRTGSNSPLHF. In nucleotides, the CDR3 is TGTGCCAGCAGGACAGGGTCCAATTCACCCCTCCACTTT.

The V call is TRBV5-6, the J call TRBJ2-1; 11 positions match TRBD2. The CDR3 loop spans 19 amino acids. Germline CDR1 is SGHDT and CDR2 is YYEEEE. The V and J ends lost 1 base and 2 bases, in that order; junction bases with no gene match: 11. Here the CDR3 reads CASSLRTSGFGTTYNEQFF. The CDR3 nucleotides are TGTGCCAGCAGCTTGAGGACTAGCGGGTTCGGGACAACCTACAATGAGCAGTTCTTC.

The chain links TRBV5-5 to TRBJ2-7; D is perhaps TRBD2 (6 bases). V lost 0 bases to trimming and J lost 12 bases, with 19 bases between them. In germline, CDR1 is SGHKS, CDR2 YYEKEE (reference sequence). The CDR3 contains 14 residues. The CDR3 reads CASSLVGGPAEGYF. The CDR3 DNA reads as TGTGCCAGCAGCTTGGTCGGGGGACCCGCCGAGGGGTACTTC.

The genes are TRBV9 and TRBJ2-2; D is possibly TRBD1 (6 bases). Germline-derived CDR1 and CDR2 are SGDLS and YYNGEE. The CDR3 has 13 amino acids. V gave up 4 bases and J gave up 8 bases, with 12 bases separating them. This CDR3 reads CASSPQGEGELFF. The CDR3, as DNA: TGTGCCAGCAGCCCACAGGGTGAGGGGGAGCTGTTTTTT.

V gene TRBV4-1 combines with J gene TRBJ2-1; no reliable D call. Trimming removed 0 bases from V and 11 bases from J, with 8 bases in between. Looked up from germline, CDR1 is MGHRA and CDR2 is YSYEKL. The CDR3 loop spans 12 amino acids. The CDR3 DNA is TGCGCCAGCAGCCAAGATCGCGCGAAGCAGTTCTTC. This encodes CASSQDRAKQFF.

The V call is TRBV20-1, the J call TRBJ1-5; 7 bases are a match to TRBD1. Germline values: CDR1 DFQATT, CDR2 SNEGSKA (reference sequence). The CDR3 has 16 amino acids. The V segment lost 3 bases and the J segment 0 bases; nucleotides outside the gene matches: 8. CDR3 loop: CSASYRGLISNQPQHF. The CDR3 DNA sequence: TGCAGTGCTAGTTACAGGGGTTTGATTAGCAATCAGCCCCAGCATTTT.

The chain links TRBV12-3 or TRBV12-4 to TRBJ1-5; 8 bases are a match to TRBD1. The CDR3 contains 13 residues. J gave up 5 bases and V 6 bases, and 3 bases lay outside the gene matches. The CDR3 nucleotides read TGTGCCAGCAGCGGACAGGGTGATCAGCCCCAGCATTTT. Encoded protein: CASSGQGDQPQHF.

The chain joins TRBV30 to TRBJ2-7; D perhaps matches TRBD1 (6 bases). The CDR3 has 19 amino acids. Germline assignment: CDR1 GTSNPN and CDR2 SVGIG (reference sequence). V was shortened by 0 bases and J by 0 bases, with 24 bases between the two germline ends. The CDR3 DNA sequence: TGTGCCTGGAGTGTCGGCTCCCCCCTCCAGTCGGACAGCTCCTACGAGCAGTACTTC. Its translation: CAWSVGSPLQSDSSYEQYF. Full variable domain (rest looked up from reference TRBV30 and TRBJ2-7): SQTIHQWPATLVQPVGSPLSLECTVEGTSNPNLYWYRQAAGRGLQLLFYSVGIGQISSEVPQNLSASRPQDRQFILSSKKLLLSDSGFYLCAWSVGSPLQSDSSYEQYFGPGTRLTVT.

This clone was seen more than once but under ten times. Other nucleotide sequences from this sample produce the same CDR3. This chain uses TRBV28 with TRBJ1-5, with TRBD1 matching 8 bases. CDR3 length equals 14 residues. CDR1 MDHEN and CDR2 SYDVKM come from the germline V gene. V shed 6 bases and J 4 bases; nucleotides not matched to a gene: 5. CDR3 in amino acids: CASSWGTGNQPQHF. CDR3 nucleotide sequence: TGTGCCAGCAGCTGGGGGACAGGTAATCAGCCCCAGCATTTT.

This rearrangement joins TRBV13 to TRBJ2-2; D is uncertain. The CDR3 has 12 residues. The V end was cut by 5 bases, the J end by 6 bases, with 7 bases between. Looked up from germline, CDR1 is PRHDT and CDR2 is FYEKMQ (reference sequence). CDR3 loop: CASSPHAGELFF. The CDR3 bases are TGTGCCAGCAGCCCCCATGCCGGGGAGCTGTTTTTT.

This clone has a single count. This sequence joins TRBV9 and TRBJ1-3; D may be TRBD1 (6 bases). Trimming left V 2 bases short and J 0 bases short, with 9 bases between. Per germline, CDR1 SGDLS and CDR2 YYNGEE. This CDR3 contains 15 residues. The CDR3 bases are TGTGCCAGCAGCGTCCACAGGGACTCTGGAAACACCATATATTTT. Translation: CASSVHRDSGNTIYF.

The chain has TRBV24-1 and TRBJ1-5; possibly TRBD1 for D (5 bases). The CDR3 loop spans 17 amino acids. Germline CDR1 and CDR2: KGHDR and SFDVKD. Trimming removed 0 bases at V and 4 bases at J, with 15 bases between. CDR3 in DNA: TGTGCCACCAGTGATTTGGGGGCAGGCGCCAAGAATCAGCCCCAGCATTTT. This gives the protein CATSDLGAGAKNQPQHF.

This chain uses TRBV9 with TRBJ1-6, with D maybe TRBD1 (6 bases). The CDR3 is 17 residues long. CDR1 and CDR2 (germline): SGDLS, YYNGEE. V gave up 5 bases and J gave up 0 bases, with 15 bases separating them. The CDR3 DNA is TGTGCCAGCAGTGCAGGGGCGCCAAGCTCCTATAATTCACCCCTCCACTTT. It codes for CASSAGAPSSYNSPLHF.

The J gene is TRBJ1-1, the V gene TRBV29-1, with D unresolved. Germline CDR1 and CDR2: SQVTM and ANQGSEA. The CDR3 runs 13 residues. V lost 7 bases to trimming and J lost 4 bases, with 16 bases between them. The CDR3 protein is CSAEGFAGTEAFF. The DNA of the CDR3 is TGCAGCGCAGAGGGTTTTGCGGGCACTGAAGCTTTCTTT.

The chain is built from TRBV10-2 and TRBJ2-1; 13 bases match TRBD2. Germline loops: CDR1 WSHSY, CDR2 SAAADI. The length of the CDR3 is 15 residues. The J segment lost 8 bases and the V segment lost 5 bases, leaving 6 bases of the junction unmatched. Here the CDR3 DNA reads TGCGCCAGCAGTCTACTAGCGGGAGGGTCTGATGAGCAGTTCTTC. Its translation: CASSLLAGGSDEQFF.

This chain links TRBV5-1 with TRBJ1-1, with 10 bases matching TRBD1. Germline V gives CDR1 SGHRS, CDR2 YFSETQ. The CDR3 is made up of 17 amino acids. With 3 bases clipped from V and 0 bases from J, the junction kept 8 bases outside the gene matches. The chain's CDR3 is CASSSRQGANMNTEAFF. The CDR3 DNA reads TGCGCCAGCAGCTCTAGACAGGGGGCGAACATGAACACTGAAGCTTTCTTT.

The rearrangement joins TRBV19 to TRBJ2-7; unclear D gene. Trimming cost V 3 bases and J 2 bases, with 11 bases left between them. Germline lookup yields CDR1 LNHDA and CDR2 SQIVND (reference sequence). This CDR3 is 14 amino acids long. The CDR3 sequence is CASSINPGTYEQYF. CDR3 DNA: TGTGCCAGTAGTATTAATCCAGGAACCTACGAGCAGTACTTC.